This paragraph reports one T cell receptor (beta chain). The data stem from a study of blood T cell repertoires in COVID-19. Study information: Donors in the United States, Italy and Spain gave samples during acute or convalescent COVID-19. PBMCs, B-cell-depleted T cells, or T cells provided the cDNA or gDNA that made up the material.

The CDR3 runs to 14 residues. The V gene lost 3 bases and the J gene lost 8 bases, with 14 bases spanning the gap. CDR1 is SGHTA, CDR2 FQGTGA, per germline. As handled by the study authors: Estimation of nucleated cell counts was performed using reference gene primer amplification. Libraries were prepared by immunoSEQ multiplex PCR; TCRdb keeps only in-frame clonotypes and omits some of them. Clone size and V and J calls were adopted from that table, with D and trimming inferred from the DNA. The table lists 140,000 or so clones, roughly 89% of them singletons, with around 1.6% in the top ten. This chain uses TRBV7-3 with TRBJ2-1; D unclear. The sample comprised peripheral blood. The origin of this receptor is a human donor in a cohort sampled during active COVID-19. The CDR3 sequence: CASSFVDAVHEQFF. CDR3 bases: TGTGCCAGCAGCTTCGTCGACGCGGTCCATGAGCAGTTCTTC.